This is a list of T cell receptor beta chains from one sample in a study of CD8 T cells in Susac syndrome. MiXCR, applied by TCRdb to the immunoSEQ multiplex PCR reads, yields one record per CDR3 protein. Of 250,000 to 300,000 distinct CDR3 sequences in the sample, approximately 89% were seen once. Sequenced: CD8+ T cells from PBMCs. These receptors were taken from a human donor with multiple sclerosis. Each CDR3 is given without its conserved first and last residue. Each record gives: V gene, J gene, CDR3 protein.

>TRBV19|TRBJ1-1
ASSIDETGDTEAF
>TRBV7-8|TRBJ2-4
ASSLGWDHDKNIQY
>TRBV12-5|TRBJ1-2
ASGSGTYYGYT
>TRBV28|TRBJ2-7
ASSLLGLIRDEQY
>TRBV15|TRBJ2-4
ATSEFEGRGNIQY
>TRBV11-2|TRBJ1-4
ASSSRATNEKLF
>TRBV12-5|TRBJ2-1
ASGASGGYNEQF
>TRBV5-1|TRBJ2-2
ASSPSGSYTGELF
>TRBV19|TRBJ2-3
ASSPTGDRAPWSDTQY
>TRBV29-1|TRBJ2-1
SVELTSANEQF
>TRBV19|TRBJ1-5
ASSIRTQTGQPQH
>TRBV3-1|TRBJ2-5
ASSQGTEHQETQY
>TRBV5-6|TRBJ2-1
ASSLGGGSNNEQF
>TRBV20-1|TRBJ2-2
SARDVARELF
>TRBV15|TRBJ2-1
ATSRGSASGAYEQF
>TRBV27|TRBJ2-1
ASSTAWEQF
>TRBV4-3|TRBJ2-1
ASSLHTGDYNEQF
>TRBV4-3|TRBJ2-1
ASSQVLLAGGQDEQF
>TRBV7-9|TRBJ1-2
ASSPAGLYGYT
>TRBV28|TRBJ1-5
ASSFSTYQPQH
>TRBV4-2|TRBJ2-3
ASSQETARSTDTQY
>TRBV7-9|TRBJ2-1
AVGLAGWNEQF
>TRBV14|TRBJ1-6
ASSQRSPGPTSPLH
>TRBV27|TRBJ1-4
ASSLSAGRDEKLF
>TRBV28|TRBJ2-3
ASSDTLTDTRY
>TRBV11-1|TRBJ2-1
ASSLAPGASGRDNEQF
>TRBV6-5|TRBJ2-2
ASSYSGTGYDTGELF
>TRBV6-5|TRBJ2-7
ASSYRGRAPYEQY
>TRBV16|TRBJ2-7
ASSPRLRGTAAYEQY
>TRBV12-3/TRBV12-4|TRBJ2-4
ASSPAQGPKNIQY
>TRBV20-1|TRBJ2-3
SASSASGRTDTQY
>TRBV20-1|TRBJ1-2
SARDRQGDYGYT
>TRBV7-6|TRBJ2-6
ASSLERTDIKSGANVLT